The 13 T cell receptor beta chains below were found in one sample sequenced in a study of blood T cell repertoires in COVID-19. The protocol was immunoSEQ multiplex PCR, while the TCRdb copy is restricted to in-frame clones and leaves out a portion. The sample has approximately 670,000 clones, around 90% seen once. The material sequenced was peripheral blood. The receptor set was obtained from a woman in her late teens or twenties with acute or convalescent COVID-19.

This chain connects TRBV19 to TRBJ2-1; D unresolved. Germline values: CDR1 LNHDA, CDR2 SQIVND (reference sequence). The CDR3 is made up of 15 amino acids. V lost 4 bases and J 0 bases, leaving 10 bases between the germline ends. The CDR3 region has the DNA TGTGCCAGTAGTACCACTCGAGACTCCTACAATGAGCAGTTCTTC. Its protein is CASSTTRDSYNEQFF.

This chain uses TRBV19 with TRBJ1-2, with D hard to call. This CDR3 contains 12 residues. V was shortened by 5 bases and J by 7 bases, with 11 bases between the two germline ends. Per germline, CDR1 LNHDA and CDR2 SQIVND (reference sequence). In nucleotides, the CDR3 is TGTGCCAGTAGTCCCCCAGGATCTGGCTACACCTTC. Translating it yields CASSPPGSGYTF. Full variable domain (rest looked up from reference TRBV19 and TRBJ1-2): DGGITQSPKYLFRKEGQNVTLSCEQNLNHDAMYWYRQDPGQGLRLIYYSQIVNDFQKGDIAEGYSVSREKKESFPLTVTSAQKNPTAFYLCASSPPGSGYTFGSGTRLTVV.

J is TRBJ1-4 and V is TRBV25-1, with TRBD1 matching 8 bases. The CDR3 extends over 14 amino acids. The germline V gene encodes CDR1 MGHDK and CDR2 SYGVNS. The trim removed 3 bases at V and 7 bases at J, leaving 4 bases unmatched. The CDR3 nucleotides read TGTGCCAGCAGTGACAGGGGGCCGGGTGAAAAACTGTTTTTT. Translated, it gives CASSDRGPGEKLFF.

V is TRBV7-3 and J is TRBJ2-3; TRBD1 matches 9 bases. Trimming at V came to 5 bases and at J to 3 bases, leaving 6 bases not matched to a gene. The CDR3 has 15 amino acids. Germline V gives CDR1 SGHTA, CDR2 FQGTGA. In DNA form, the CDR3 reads TGTGCCAGCAGCCCGAGGGGACAGGGAACAGATACGCAGTATTTT. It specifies CASSPRGQGTDTQYF.

In nucleotides, the CDR3 is TGTGCCAGCAGCCTCGCCCGACTAGCGGGGCCGCAAGAGACCCAGTACTTC. Protein: CASSLARLAGPQETQYF. The chain couples TRBV5-5 to TRBJ2-5; 11 bases fit TRBD2. With 4 bases clipped from V and 2 bases from J, the junction kept 10 bases outside the gene matches. This CDR3 contains 17 residues. Germline CDR1 reads SGHKS; CDR2 reads YYEKEE (reference sequence).

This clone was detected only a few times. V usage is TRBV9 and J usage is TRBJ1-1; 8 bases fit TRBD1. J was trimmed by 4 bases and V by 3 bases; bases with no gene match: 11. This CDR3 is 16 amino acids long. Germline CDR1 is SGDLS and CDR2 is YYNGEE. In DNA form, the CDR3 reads TGTGCCAGCAGCGGTCCCGGGACAGGTTCGGGCACTGAAGCTTTCTTT. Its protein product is CASSGPGTGSGTEAFF.

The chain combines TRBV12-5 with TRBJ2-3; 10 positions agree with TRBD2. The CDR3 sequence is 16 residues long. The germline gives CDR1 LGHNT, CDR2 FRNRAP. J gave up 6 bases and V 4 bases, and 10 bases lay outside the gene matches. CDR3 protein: CASGSSLAGGWDTQYF. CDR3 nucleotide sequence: TGTGCTAGTGGTTCTTCGTTAGCGGGGGGCTGGGATACGCAGTATTTT.

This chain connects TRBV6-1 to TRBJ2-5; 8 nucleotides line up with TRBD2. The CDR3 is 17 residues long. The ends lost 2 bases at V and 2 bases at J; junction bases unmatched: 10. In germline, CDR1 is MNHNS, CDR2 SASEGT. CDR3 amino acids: CASSESLAGRGQETQYF. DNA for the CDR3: TGTGCCAGCAGTGAAAGCTTAGCGGGGAGGGGGCAAGAGACCCAGTACTTC.

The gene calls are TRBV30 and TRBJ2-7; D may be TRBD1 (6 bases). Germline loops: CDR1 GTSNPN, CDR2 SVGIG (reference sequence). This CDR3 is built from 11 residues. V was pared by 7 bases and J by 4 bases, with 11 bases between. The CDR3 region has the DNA TGTGCCTTGAAACAGGGTTACGAGCAGTACTTC. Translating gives CALKQGYEQYF.

The CDR3 loop reads CASRGQLVAEAFF. DNA of the CDR3: TGTGCCAGCAGGGGACAGCTCGTTGCTGAAGCTTTCTTT. V is TRBV6-5 and J is TRBJ1-1; 7 nucleotides agree with TRBD1. Germline loops: CDR1 MNHEY, CDR2 SVGAGI. This CDR3 comprises 13 residues. The J segment lost 6 bases and the V segment lost 6 bases, leaving 7 bases of the junction unmatched.

CDR3 in amino acids: CASSPLVDAEAFF. The CDR3 bases are TGTGCCAGCTCACCATTAGTCGATGCTGAAGCTTTCTTT. This chain uses TRBV18 with TRBJ1-1; D not resolved. Per germline, CDR1 KGHSH and CDR2 LQKENI. Trimming took off 2 bases at V and 6 bases at J, with 10 bases between the two ends. The CDR3 spans 13 residues.

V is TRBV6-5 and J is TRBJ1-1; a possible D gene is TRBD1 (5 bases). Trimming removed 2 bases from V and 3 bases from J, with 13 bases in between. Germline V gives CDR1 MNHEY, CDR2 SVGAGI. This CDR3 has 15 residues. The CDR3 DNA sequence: TGTGCCAGCAGTTACAAGCCAGGGTTAGACACTGAAGCTTTCTTT. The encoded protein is CASSYKPGLDTEAFF.

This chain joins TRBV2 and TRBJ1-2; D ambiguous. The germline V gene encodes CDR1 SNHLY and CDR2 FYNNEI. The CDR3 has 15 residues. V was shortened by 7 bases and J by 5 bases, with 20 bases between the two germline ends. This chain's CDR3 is CASIKGRSGSYGYTF. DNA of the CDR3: TGTGCCAGCATAAAGGGTCGGTCGGGGAGTTATGGCTACACCTTC.